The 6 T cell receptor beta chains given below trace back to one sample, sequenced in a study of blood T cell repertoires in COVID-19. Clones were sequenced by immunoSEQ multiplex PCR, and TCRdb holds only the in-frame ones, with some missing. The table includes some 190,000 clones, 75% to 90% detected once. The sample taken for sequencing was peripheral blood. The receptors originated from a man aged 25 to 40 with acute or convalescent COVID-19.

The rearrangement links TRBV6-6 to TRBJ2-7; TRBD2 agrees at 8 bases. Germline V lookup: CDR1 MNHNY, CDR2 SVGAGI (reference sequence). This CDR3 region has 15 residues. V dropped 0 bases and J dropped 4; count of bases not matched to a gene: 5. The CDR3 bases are TGTGCCAGCAGTTACTCGATCGGACTAGCTTACGAGCAGTACTTC. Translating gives CASSYSIGLAYEQYF.

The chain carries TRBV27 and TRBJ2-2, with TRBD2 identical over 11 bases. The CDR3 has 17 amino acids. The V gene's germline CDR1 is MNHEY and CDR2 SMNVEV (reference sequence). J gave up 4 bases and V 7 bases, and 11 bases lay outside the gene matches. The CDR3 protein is CASKGYSGTSGTGELFF. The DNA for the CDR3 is TGTGCCAGCAAGGGATACTCCGGGACTAGCGGCACCGGGGAGCTGTTTTTT.

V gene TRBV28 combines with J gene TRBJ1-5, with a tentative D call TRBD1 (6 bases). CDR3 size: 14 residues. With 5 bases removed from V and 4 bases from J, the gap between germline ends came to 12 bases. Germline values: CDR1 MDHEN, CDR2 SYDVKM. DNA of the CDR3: TGTGCCAGCAGTCCCGGACAGAAAAATCAGCCCCAGCATTTT. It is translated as CASSPGQKNQPQHF.

CDR3 sequence reads: CATSARGRNTEAFF. DNA of the CDR3: TGTGCCACCAGTGCCAGGGGGCGCAACACTGAAGCTTTCTTT. The genes are TRBV24-1 and TRBJ1-1, with TRBD1 identical over 8 bases. After removal of 5 bases from V and 2 bases from J, the junction contained 3 bases not matched to a gene. The CDR3 runs to 14 residues. Germline V lookup: CDR1 KGHDR, CDR2 SFDVKD.

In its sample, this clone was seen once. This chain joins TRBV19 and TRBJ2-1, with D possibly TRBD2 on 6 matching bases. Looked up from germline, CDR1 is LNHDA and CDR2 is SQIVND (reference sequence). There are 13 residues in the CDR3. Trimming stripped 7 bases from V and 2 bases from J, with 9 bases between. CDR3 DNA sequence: TGTGCCAGTACAGCTAGCGCCTACAATGAGCAGTTCTTC. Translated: CASTASAYNEQFF.

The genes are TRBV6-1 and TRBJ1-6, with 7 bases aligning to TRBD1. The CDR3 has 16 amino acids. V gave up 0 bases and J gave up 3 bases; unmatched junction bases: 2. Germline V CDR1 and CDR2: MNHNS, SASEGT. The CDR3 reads CASSEAPGGYNSPLHF. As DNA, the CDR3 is TGTGCCAGCAGTGAAGCCCCAGGGGGCTATAATTCACCCCTCCACTTT.